The 12 T cell receptor beta chains below all came from one sample that was sequenced in a study of blood T cell repertoires in COVID-19. Some clones are missing from TCRdb's copy, which holds only in-frame ones; the method was immunoSEQ multiplex PCR. The sample lists roughly 260,000 clones; about 89% were seen once. Sequences were obtained from PBMCs or T cells enriched from blood (not recorded which). These receptors were taken from a human donor in a cohort exposed to, infected with or recovered from COVID-19 (not recorded which). The donor label of this sample is uncertain.

The chain employs TRBV4-1 and TRBJ2-2; D perhaps matches TRBD2 (7 bases). The CDR3 is made up of 18 amino acids. Germline-derived CDR1 and CDR2 are MGHRA and YSYEKL. V shed 0 bases and J shed 3 bases, with 17 bases lying between them. Written as DNA, the CDR3 is TGCGCCAGCAGCCAAGATTCCCGGGCGGGGGCGCACACCGGGGAGCTGTTTTTT. Encoded protein: CASSQDSRAGAHTGELFF.

This chain links TRBV6-1 with TRBJ2-3, with TRBD2 identical over 10 bases. V lost 4 bases to trimming and J lost 3 bases; unmatched junction nucleotides: 7. The CDR3 is made up of 16 amino acids. CDR1 and CDR2 (germline): MNHNS, SASEGT. CDR3 protein: CASSALAGGGTDTQYF. The CDR3 DNA reads TGTGCCAGCAGTGCCTTAGCGGGGGGAGGAACAGATACGCAGTATTTT.

J is TRBJ1-2 and V is TRBV30; no firm D call. There are 12 residues in the CDR3. Trimming took off 2 bases at V and 0 bases at J, with 4 bases between the two ends. CDR1 GTSNPN and CDR2 SVGIG come from the germline V gene (reference sequence). CDR3: CAWSRANYGYTF. The CDR3 DNA follows: TGTGCCTGGAGTCGGGCTAACTATGGCTACACCTTC.

This chain links TRBV30 with TRBJ1-2; the D gene is possibly TRBD1 (5 bases). The CDR3 sequence is 12 residues long. The germline V gene has CDR1 GTSNPN and CDR2 SVGIG (reference sequence). The V and J ends lost 4 bases and 1 base respectively, with 7 bases between them. The CDR3 coding sequence is TGTGCCTGGACGACAGATAACTATGGCTACACCTTC. It specifies CAWTTDNYGYTF.

This chain connects TRBV6-5 to TRBJ2-2; possibly TRBD2 for D (5 bases). Germline CDR1 is MNHEY and CDR2 is SVGAGI. The CDR3 is 14 residues long. V lost 7 bases, J lost 5 bases, and 14 bases lay in between. The CDR3 DNA follows: TGTGCCAGCACTCCCAAGAGGGTTACCGGGGAGCTGTTTTTT. Residues: CASTPKRVTGELFF.

J is TRBJ1-2 and V is TRBV27; 7 nucleotides match TRBD1. Germline V lookup: CDR1 MNHEY, CDR2 SMNVEV (reference sequence). V dropped 1 base and J dropped 7; count of bases not matched to a gene: 12. This CDR3 spans 16 amino acids. The DNA for the CDR3 is TGTGCCAGCAGTTTATACGGACAGGAACCTCAGCGTGGCTACACCTTC. It specifies CASSLYGQEPQRGYTF.

The J gene is TRBJ1-1, the V gene TRBV6-2 or TRBV6-3, with 7 bases identical to TRBD1. The junction had 10 bases not matched to a gene; V was cut back by 5 bases and J by 4 bases. CDR1 and CDR2 (germline): MNHEY, SVGEGT. CDR3 length equals 15 residues. The CDR3 sequence: CASSADRAASTEAFF. CDR3 bases: TGTGCCAGCAGTGCTGACAGGGCCGCATCCACTGAAGCTTTCTTT.

This clone was counted between two and nine times. The chain carries TRBV4-3 and TRBJ2-5; 11 bases line up with TRBD2. The V gene end was trimmed by 0 bases and the J gene end by 0 bases; junction bases not matched to a gene: 6. Germline V CDR1 and CDR2: LGHNA, YSLEER. The CDR3 totals 18 residues. The DNA for the CDR3 is TGCGCCAGCAGCCAAGATCGGGCGGGACTAGCGGACCAAGAGACCCAGTACTTC. Its translation is CASSQDRAGLADQETQYF.

The chain joins TRBV12-3 or TRBV12-4 to TRBJ2-7; D is perhaps TRBD1 (6 bases). The V and J ends lost 6 bases and 5 bases respectively, with 14 bases between them. The CDR3 length is 13 residues. The CDR3 sequence is CASSQGQNDEQYF. DNA of the CDR3: TGTGCCAGCAGCCAAGGACAGAACGACGAGCAGTACTTC.

This chain connects TRBV5-1 to TRBJ1-1, with D possibly being TRBD1 (6 bases). The V gene lost 4 bases and the J gene lost 6 bases, with 19 bases spanning the gap. The CDR3 loop spans 15 amino acids. Germline V CDR1 and CDR2: SGHRS, YFSETQ. Here the CDR3 DNA reads TGCGCCAGCAGCCCGGAGGGGGGGGCGCGCTCTGAAGCTTTCTTT. It specifies CASSPEGGARSEAFF. The full variable domain, in which reference TRBV5-1 and TRBJ1-1 provide the parts outside the CDR3, is KAGVTQTPRYLIKTRGQQVTLSCSPISGHRSVSWYQQTPGQGLQFLFEYFSETQRNKGNFPGRFSGRQFSNSRSEMNVSTLELGDSALYLCASSPEGGARSEAFFGQGTRLTVV.

The rearrangement uses TRBV5-1 and TRBJ2-2, with 8 bases fitting TRBD1. Losses at the gene ends were 4 bases for V and 2 bases for J; bases not matched to a gene: 13. The CDR3 covers 18 residues. Looked up from germline, CDR1 is SGHRS and CDR2 is YFSETQ. Here the CDR3 reads CASSTPSRGQFNTGELFF. The CDR3, as DNA: TGCGCCAGCAGCACACCCAGCAGGGGGCAGTTTAACACCGGGGAGCTGTTTTTT.

This clone was detected once. The rearrangement uses TRBV9 and TRBJ1-2, with D perhaps matching TRBD1 (5 bases). The CDR3 consists of 13 residues. V was cut by 1 base and J by 6 bases, with 10 bases left in between. CDR1 is SGDLS and CDR2 is YYNGEE in the germline V gene. CDR3 amino acids: CASSVSTVNGYTF. The CDR3, as DNA: TGTGCCAGCAGCGTATCGACAGTCAATGGCTACACCTTC.